Included here is one T cell receptor beta chain sequence, with context. Antigen: not known. The data were obtained in a study of siplizumab effects on memory and regulatory T cells. General study points: Unstimulated naive T cells seemed to show more diversity than memory cells did, and they also seemed to be among the major contributors to the alloresponse. Mappable alloreactive CD4+ clones averaged roughly 69% Treg-derived with siplizumab versus 26.9% in controls.

Sequencing was performed with immunoSEQ multiplex PCR; in TCRdb, only in-frame clones are kept and a portion is missing. The sample consists of 85,000 to 130,000 clones, about nine tenths of them appearing once. Between the trimmed V and J ends, which lost 2 bases and 3 bases, there was a span of 12 bases. The CDR3 runs to 15 residues. Germline assignment: CDR1 SGHAT and CDR2 FQDESV (reference sequence). The sequencing sample was made of CD4+ T cells sorted from blood. V gene TRBV11-1 combines with J gene TRBJ2-3; D is uncertain. This sequence was found in a human donor in good health. Some clones in this sample may be carry-over from other donors' samples. The CDR3 here is CASSLLSRRTDTQYF. In DNA form, the CDR3 reads TGTGCCAGCAGCTTACTATCGCGAAGAACAGATACGCAGTATTTT.